A selection of T cell receptor beta chains follows, all from one sample in a study of cytomegalovirus exposure and HLA in healthy donors. Method: immunoSEQ multiplex PCR; TCRdb's copy keeps in-frame clones and lacks some. The sample consists of a few hundred thousand clones, about nine tenths of them appearing once. Source material: PBMCs. The receptors shown here come from a woman between 18 and 29 years old in good health and CMV-seronegative. The conserved cysteine and the conserved F or W are not part of the CDR3 here.

TRBV7-2	11	TRBJ1-2	ASSLATSYGYT
TRBV30	15	TRBJ2-7	AWSVEKSPGQPYEQY
TRBV7-3	11	TRBJ1-2	ASSLRGQTNYT
TRBV7-2	14	TRBJ2-2	ASSLNSGSDTGELF
TRBV9	12	TRBJ2-2	ASSVASGRGELF
TRBV29-1	10	TRBJ1-1	SVDRGQFEAF
TRBV28	14	TRBJ1-2	ASSQEWGGFNYGYT
TRBV28	11	TRBJ1-5	ASSFVGEGPQH
TRBV19	10	TRBJ2-7	ASSNQGYEQY
TRBV5-1	14	TRBJ2-3	ASCPGTRPSTDTQY
TRBV5-4	12	TRBJ1-4	ASSFDRGHAKLF
TRBV27	14	TRBJ2-7	ASSGGDGYYSYEQY
TRBV27	13	TRBJ2-1	ASRGGLAGTNEQF
TRBV7-9	13	TRBJ2-1	ASSLVSGPYNEQF
TRBV7-6	13	TRBJ2-7	ASSLVRSGSYEQY
TRBV7-9	12	TRBJ1-4	ASSLDGVAEKLF
TRBV5-1	14	TRBJ2-1	ASSSHGAGGPDEQF
TRBV4-1	13	TRBJ2-1	ASSQASSDYNEQF
TRBV19	15	TRBJ2-7	ASSVQDYPLLPYEQY
TRBV28	14	TRBJ2-5	ASRGSGLAGGKTQY
TRBV28	12	TRBJ2-3	ASRGTGGSDTQY
TRBV5-1	12	TRBJ1-1	ASSLGFRNTEAF
TRBV28	12	TRBJ1-1	ASTRDSVNTEAF
TRBV7-8	13	TRBJ2-1	ASSIRDSSYNEQF
TRBV27	13	TRBJ1-1	ASSPRPETGWGAF
TRBV29-1	12	TRBJ1-4	SVRMTGGDEKLF
TRBV10-1	14	TRBJ2-3	ASSEGREVGTDTQY
TRBV27	13	TRBJ1-5	ASSPRQGSNQPQH
TRBV7-9	12	TRBJ2-4	ASRPRGPQNIQY
TRBV29-1	13	TRBJ2-1	SVLHRLSSYNEQF
TRBV5-1	13	TRBJ2-3	ASSRILEDTDTQY
TRBV5-1	13	TRBJ2-1	ASSFNGPRENEQF
TRBV29-1	11	TRBJ1-4	SVEDPTGEKLF
TRBV27	11	TRBJ2-7	ASRRRGSYEQY
TRBV29-1	11	TRBJ2-5	SGNEAGGETQY
TRBV11-2	11	TRBJ1-1	ASSLTTNTEAF